This is a list of T cell receptor beta chains from one sample in a study of shared clonotypes between healthy human individuals. The protocol was immunoSEQ multiplex PCR, while the TCRdb copy is restricted to in-frame clones and leaves out a portion. The sample holds about 1,800,000 clones, about 95% seen once. What was sequenced was naive CD8+ T cells sorted from blood. Receptor source: a man aged 18 to 35 in good health. CDR3s include the opening cysteine and the closing phenylalanine or tryptophan. Fields, in order: D gene, J gene, V gene, clone size, CDR3 protein. D genes are given only for firm matches. Rows give clone size only sometimes, using once, few, many, or a class for an expanded clone.

d_call: TRBD2
j_call: TRBJ2-1
v_call: TRBV6-5
clone_size: NA
cdr3_aa: CASSLAGGIDEQFF

d_call: TRBD1
j_call: TRBJ2-7
v_call: TRBV10-3
clone_size: NA
cdr3_aa: CAISPQGATYEQYF

d_call: NA
j_call: TRBJ2-5
v_call: TRBV7-9
clone_size: NA
cdr3_aa: CASSLSDGETQYF

d_call: NA
j_call: TRBJ2-7
v_call: TRBV4-1
clone_size: once
cdr3_aa: CASKLRADSSYEQYF

d_call: TRBD2
j_call: TRBJ2-7
v_call: TRBV28
clone_size: NA
cdr3_aa: CASSPLTSGVYEQYF

d_call: NA
j_call: TRBJ1-4
v_call: TRBV5-4
clone_size: NA
cdr3_aa: CASSLEGENNEKLFF

d_call: TRBD1
j_call: TRBJ2-3
v_call: TRBV6-1
clone_size: NA
cdr3_aa: CASRDRDENTQYF

d_call: NA
j_call: TRBJ2-7
v_call: TRBV19
clone_size: NA
cdr3_aa: CASSISGRGGSYEQYF

d_call: NA
j_call: TRBJ2-7
v_call: TRBV27
clone_size: NA
cdr3_aa: CASSLSNAYEQYF

d_call: TRBD2
j_call: TRBJ2-7
v_call: TRBV9
clone_size: NA
cdr3_aa: CASSPSSGGTYEQYF

d_call: NA
j_call: TRBJ2-7
v_call: TRBV9
clone_size: NA
cdr3_aa: CASSVAGLSSYEQYF

d_call: TRBD1
j_call: TRBJ1-2
v_call: TRBV27
clone_size: NA
cdr3_aa: CASSLGTGGGYGYTF

d_call: NA
j_call: TRBJ2-3
v_call: TRBV7-9
clone_size: NA
cdr3_aa: CASSPQVPDGGTHTQYF

d_call: NA
j_call: TRBJ2-3
v_call: TRBV7-2
clone_size: NA
cdr3_aa: CASSFGDTQYF

d_call: TRBD1
j_call: TRBJ2-7
v_call: TRBV11-2
clone_size: NA
cdr3_aa: CASSHGTGNYEQYF

d_call: NA
j_call: TRBJ1-1
v_call: TRBV4-1
clone_size: NA
cdr3_aa: CASSQDWSQNTEAFF

d_call: TRBD1
j_call: TRBJ2-3
v_call: TRBV6-5
clone_size: NA
cdr3_aa: CASSYLGTGVGDTQYF

d_call: NA
j_call: TRBJ2-7
v_call: TRBV5-1
clone_size: NA
cdr3_aa: CASSLAHGFEQYF

d_call: TRBD2
j_call: TRBJ2-3
v_call: TRBV13
clone_size: NA
cdr3_aa: CASSLAMAGTSGKKDTQYF

d_call: TRBD1
j_call: TRBJ2-2
v_call: TRBV27
clone_size: NA
cdr3_aa: CASSTRDRAPSNTGELFF

d_call: NA
j_call: TRBJ1-1
v_call: TRBV19
clone_size: NA
cdr3_aa: CASSIRSGLNTEAFF

d_call: NA
j_call: TRBJ2-1
v_call: TRBV4-1
clone_size: NA
cdr3_aa: CASSHARPGSYEQFF

d_call: TRBD2
j_call: TRBJ2-3
v_call: TRBV10-3
clone_size: NA
cdr3_aa: CAISLGLADSTDTQYF

d_call: TRBD1
j_call: TRBJ2-2
v_call: TRBV6-1
clone_size: once
cdr3_aa: CASSEATGFYTGELFF

d_call: NA
j_call: TRBJ1-2
v_call: TRBV4-1
clone_size: NA
cdr3_aa: CASSQGEVVGYTF